The rows below give T cell receptor beta chains drawn from one sample of a study of post-analysis software for immune sequencing data. TCRdb fed the PCR reads into MiXCR, producing one record per CDR3 protein. The repertoire consists of fewer than 850,000 distinct CDR3 sequences, with more than 45% occurring once and the leading ten covering approximately 4.4%. The specimen sequenced was blood. The receptors originated from a girl aged 5 to 17 with multiple sclerosis. Each CDR3 is given with its conserved first and last residue.

CASTYPLQETQYF | 13 | TRBV27
CASSYSAPRARTDTQYF | 17 | TRBV6-6
CASSVDQGGSGANVLTF | 17 | TRBV9
CASSLGPAGGTYEQYF | 16 | TRBV7-2
CAGSPALGQGNSVQYF | 16 | TRBV18
CASSFKEGPPAEAFF | 15 | TRBV5-6
CATADRGRGGYTF | 13 | TRBV24-1
CASSEGQGFNYGYTF | 15 | TRBV6-4
CSARVNGRAQEQFF | 14 | TRBV20-1
CATSRRQGAYEQYF | 14 | TRBV15
CSARDWALAKNIQYF | 15 | TRBV20-1
CASSHGVDEQYF | 12 | TRBV6-6
CASSLGNRPRGYTF | 14 | TRBV11-2
CSVEEAPGEQFF | 12 | TRBV29-1
CASSLLDRGGYTF | 13 | TRBV12-3/TRBV12-4
CASSPSLALQETQYF | 15 | TRBV6-5
CASSSTGRGYTF | 12 | TRBV7-8
CASSQPGIRTYEQYF | 15 | TRBV14
CASSPAQGFGEQYF | 14 | TRBV19
CATSRGQETQYF | 12 | TRBV15
CASSGDSASADEQFF | 15 | TRBV6-2/TRBV6-3
CASSPTVLGYGYTF | 14 | TRBV3-1
CASSLSTRSSYTF | 13 | TRBV7-2
CASSPRTGGESKNIQYF | 17 | TRBV11-2
CASSYSKQGANNEQFF | 16 | TRBV6-2/TRBV6-3
CSARDLAGGFNEQYF | 15 | TRBV20-1
CATPPCRLATYNEQYF | 16 | TRBV24-1
CASSLDSQLWNTIYF | 15 | TRBV7-6
CSVERGQVDGYTF | 13 | TRBV29-1
CASSQDPKGDYEQYF | 15 | TRBV4-2
CASSGGRAYGYTF | 13 | TRBV4-3
CSAIGRRVVPDTQYF | 15 | TRBV20-1
CASLPGPGGDTEAFF | 15 | TRBV7-3
CASSLSGAANYGYTF | 15 | TRBV12-3/TRBV12-4
CSANGFTGLDGYTF | 14 | TRBV29-1
CASSSGLRGAGELFF | 15 | TRBV5-1
CASSLTEWRWYF | 12 | TRBV5-1
CATSVGSGRTDTQYF | 15 | TRBV24-1
CASSFGAANYGYTF | 14 | TRBV12-3/TRBV12-4
CASSLAIPSDRRRGGYTF | 18 | TRBV7-9
CASSQDRGSDEQFF | 14 | TRBV5-5
CSVEGTGGFETQYF | 14 | TRBV29-1
CSARSGVTYEQYF | 13 | TRBV20-1
CASSPLPPTGAPYEQYF | 17 | TRBV18
CSGWTGGDETQYF | 13 | TRBV29-1
CASSEGQGAAGNTIYF | 16 | TRBV9
CSVWRSETQYF | 11 | TRBV29-1
CAGTSSGALHEQFF | 14 | TRBV2
CSADDRVPQETQYF | 14 | TRBV20-1
CASSQRLAGGPHSTDTQYF | 19 | TRBV4-2
CSASPTGNEQYF | 12 | TRBV20-1
CASSLDYRSSSYEQYF | 16 | TRBV27
CSVVGDRGETQYF | 13 | TRBV29-1
CASSEGLDYSYNEQFF | 16 | TRBV14
CASSLEPSGLEQFF | 14 | TRBV27
CAISEFGTGAEGANYGYTF | 19 | TRBV10-3
CASSQMTGAYGYTF | 14 | TRBV14
CASSLAPRLDRATLYGYTF | 19 | TRBV11-2
CASSSGEERFF | 11 | TRBV12-3/TRBV12-4